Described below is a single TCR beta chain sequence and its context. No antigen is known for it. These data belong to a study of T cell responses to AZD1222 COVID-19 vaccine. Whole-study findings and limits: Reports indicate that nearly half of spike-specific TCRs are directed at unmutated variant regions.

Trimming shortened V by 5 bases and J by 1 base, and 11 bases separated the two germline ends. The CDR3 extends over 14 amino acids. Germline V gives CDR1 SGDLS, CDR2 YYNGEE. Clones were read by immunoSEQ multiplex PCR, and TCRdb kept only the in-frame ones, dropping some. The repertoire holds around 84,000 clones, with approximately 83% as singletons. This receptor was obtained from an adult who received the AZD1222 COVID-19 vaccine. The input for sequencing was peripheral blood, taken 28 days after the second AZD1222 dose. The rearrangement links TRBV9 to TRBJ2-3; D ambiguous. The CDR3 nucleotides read TGTGCCAGCAGTCCAGCCGGCGGCACAGATACGCAGTATTTT. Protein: CASSPAGGTDTQYF.